These 4 T cell receptor beta chains originate from one sample sequenced in a study of blood T cell repertoires in COVID-19. Only in-frame clones appear in the TCRdb table, and some are missing; sequencing was by immunoSEQ multiplex PCR. The table records around 140,000 clones, 87% of them present only once. Sequencing was performed on PBMCs or T cells enriched from blood (not recorded which). These receptors originate from a man aged 55 to 69 who had recovered from COVID-19.

This clone was observed a few times. V usage is TRBV29-1 and J usage is TRBJ2-3; 8 nucleotides line up with TRBD1. Unmatched junction bases numbered 6, after V lost 6 bases and J lost 4 bases. The CDR3 length is 13 residues. Germline CDR1 SQVTM, CDR2 ANQGSEA. CDR3 DNA: TGCAGCGTACAGGGGGTTCGGGCAGATACGCAGTATTTT. Translated, it gives CSVQGVRADTQYF.

The chain employs TRBV25-1 and TRBJ1-6; the D gene is possibly TRBD1 (6 bases). The CDR3 is 15 amino acids. Looked up from germline, CDR1 is MGHDK and CDR2 is SYGVNS. Deletions cut 4 bases from V and 7 bases from J, with 14 bases between. The CDR3 loop reads CASSATGNWNSPLHF. CDR3 DNA: TGTGCCAGCAGTGCAACAGGGAATTGGAATTCACCCCTCCACTTT.

For the CDR3, the DNA is TGTGCCAGCTCACCTGACAGGGGGCAGCCCCAGCATTTT. This translates into CASSPDRGQPQHF. V usage is TRBV18 and J usage is TRBJ1-5; 9 nucleotides agree with TRBD1. The CDR3 consists of 13 residues. The V segment lost 3 bases and the J segment 7 bases; nucleotides outside the gene matches: 1. Germline CDR1 reads KGHSH; CDR2 reads LQKENI. The full variable domain, with the rest looked up from reference TRBV18 and TRBJ1-5, is NAGVMQNPRHLVRRRGQEARLRCSPMKGHSHVYWYRQLPEEGLKFMVYLQKENIIDESGMPKERFSAEFPKEGPSILRIQQVVRGDSAAYFCASSPDRGQPQHFGDGTRLSIL.

This chain connects TRBV5-4 to TRBJ1-1; 8 bases line up with TRBD1. This CDR3 region has 15 residues. The junction had 8 bases not matched to a gene; V was cut back by 5 bases and J by 2 bases. Germline V lookup: CDR1 SGHNT, CDR2 YYREEE (reference sequence). This CDR3 is CASRPSTGDNTEAFF. CDR3 sequence (DNA): TGTGCCAGCAGACCATCGACAGGGGATAACACTGAAGCTTTCTTT.